Listed below are T cell receptor beta chains from one sample, sequenced in a study of cytotoxic CD8 clonotypes in ibrutinib-treated CLL. The data were produced by immunoSEQ multiplex PCR, yet TCRdb's version contains in-frame clones alone and is incomplete. The data contain 30,000 to 40,000 clones, 49% of them singletons. The sample was PBMCs, taken before ibrutinib treatment. Receptors originate from a human donor with chronic lymphocytic leukemia. CDR3s include the opening cysteine and the closing phenylalanine or tryptophan. The D gene is left open where the match is weak. Part of the rows lack a size; the others show once, few, many or a class for expanded clones.

clone size	J gene	D gene	V gene	CDR3 protein	CDR3 DNA
-	TRBJ2-1	-	TRBV28	CASSLLRGYNEQFF	TGTGCCAGCAGTTTATTGAGGGGGTACAATGAGCAGTTCTTC
-	TRBJ2-5	-	TRBV6-6	CASSYLRTAIGETQYF	TGTGCCAGCAGTTACCTACGGACTGCGATTGGAGAGACCCAGTACTTC
-	TRBJ2-1	-	TRBV7-7	CASSLERGSYNEQFF	TGTGCTAGCAGCTTAGAGAGGGGATCCTACAATGAGCAGTTCTTC
-	TRBJ2-5	-	TRBV9	CASSATGLLQETQYF	TGTGCCAGCAGCGCTACAGGGTTACTCCAAGAGACCCAGTACTTC
-	TRBJ1-1	-	TRBV11-2	CASSPSISRRAFF	TGTGCCAGCAGCCCCAGTATATCCCGGCGGGCTTTCTTT
few	TRBJ2-2	TRBD1	TRBV6-5	CASTGGNTGELFF	TGTGCCAGCACAGGGGGGAACACCGGGGAGCTGTTTTTT
-	TRBJ1-4	TRBD1	TRBV4-2	CASSQAQGALDEKLFF	TGTGCCAGCAGCCAAGCTCAGGGGGCGTTGGATGAAAAACTGTTTTTT
few	TRBJ2-2	-	TRBV30	CAWRISPTGELFF	TGTGCCTGGAGGATTTCTCCCACCGGGGAGCTGTTTTTT
-	TRBJ2-3	-	TRBV5-4	CASSFRDTQYF	TGTGCCAGCAGCTTTCGAGATACGCAGTATTTT
few	TRBJ1-6	TRBD1	TRBV6-5	CASSAGTGESPLHF	TGTGCCAGCAGTGCCGGGACAGGGGAATCACCCCTCCACTTT
-	TRBJ2-7	TRBD2	TRBV11-1	CASSLESRTSFYEQYF	TGTGCCAGCAGCTTAGAATCCCGGACTAGCTTCTACGAGCAGTACTTC
-	TRBJ2-7	-	TRBV7-7	CASSQGPSSHEQYF	TGTGCTAGCAGCCAAGGGCCCTCGTCACACGAGCAGTACTTC
-	TRBJ2-5	TRBD2	TRBV7-2	CASSAGPGGETQYF	TGTGCCAGCAGCGCCGGCCCCGGGGGGGAGACCCAGTACTTC
few	TRBJ2-2	TRBD2	TRBV7-9	CASSLTSGGLTGELFF	TGTGCCAGCAGCTTGACTAGCGGGGGCCTCACCGGGGAGCTGTTTTTT
once	TRBJ2-5	TRBD1	TRBV14	CASSPQGVQETQYF	TGTGCCAGCAGCCCCCAGGGGGTCCAAGAGACCCAGTACTTC
-	TRBJ1-6	-	TRBV6-5	CASSYPPCRGNSPLHF	TGTGCCAGCAGTTACCCCCCCTGTCGGGGGAATTCACCCCTCCACTTT
-	TRBJ1-4	-	TRBV11-2	CASSDLRGANEKLFF	TGTGCCAGCAGCGATTTAAGGGGGGCTAATGAAAAACTGTTTTTT
-	TRBJ1-3	-	TRBV11-2	CASSLERMAFSGNTIYF	TGTGCCAGCAGCTTAGAGAGAATGGCATTCTCTGGAAACACCATATATTTT
few	TRBJ1-5	TRBD1	TRBV4-1	CASSKTGVEGNQPQHF	TGCGCCAGCAGTAAGACAGGGGTGGAGGGCAATCAGCCCCAGCATTTT
medium-sized	TRBJ1-2	-	TRBV7-6	CASSLGAGVGYTF	TGTGCCAGCAGCTTAGGAGCTGGGGTTGGCTACACCTTC
few	TRBJ1-6	-	TRBV2	CASSPRRAGPSALHF	TGTGCCAGCAGTCCCCGGAGGGCGGGGCCATCGGCCCTCCACTTT
few	TRBJ1-1	TRBD1	TRBV6-5	CASSYSRTGGTEAFF	TGTGCCAGCAGTTACTCGAGGACAGGAGGCACTGAAGCTTTCTTT
-	TRBJ2-5	TRBD2	TRBV6-6	CATGLAGGPGTQYF	TGTGCCACCGGACTAGCGGGGGGGCCGGGGACCCAGTACTTC
-	TRBJ2-7	-	TRBV15	CATSRGVGDYEQYF	TGTGCCACCAGCAGGGGGGTAGGGGACTACGAGCAGTACTTC
-	TRBJ1-1	-	TRBV6-5	CASSYSAGVNTEAFF	TGTGCCAGCAGTTACTCCGCGGGGGTGAACACTGAAGCTTTCTTT